Listed below are T cell receptor beta chains from one sample, sequenced in a study of blood T cell repertoires in COVID-19. Measured with immunoSEQ multiplex PCR; TCRdb has only the in-frame clones, and not every one. The sample lists roughly 150,000 clones, roughly 90% occurring once. The sequenced sample consisted of peripheral blood. The receptors derive from a man aged 60 to 69 with active or convalescent COVID-19. CDR3s include the opening cysteine and the closing phenylalanine or tryptophan. D genes are given only for firm matches. The size of a clone is reported for some rows only, either as once, few or many, or as a class for expanded clones.

j_gene | abundance | d_gene | v_gene | CDR3nt | CDR3aa
TRBJ2-6 | NA | NA | TRBV4-3 | TGCGCCAGCAGCCAAGCCGTAACAGGGTCCCCTGGGGCCAACGTCCTGACTTTC | CASSQAVTGSPGANVLTF
TRBJ1-3 | NA | TRBD1 | TRBV6-5 | TGTCCAGTCGGGTCAGACAGGGCTGGAAACACCATATATTTT | CPVGSDRAGNTIYF
TRBJ2-7 | NA | TRBD2 | TRBV7-2 | TGTGCCAGCAGCACACCGGGACTAGCGGGAGGTGGGCAGTACTTC | CASSTPGLAGGGQYF
TRBJ2-7 | NA | NA | TRBV6-5 | TGTGCCAGCACCTCCCCCGGACATGACGAGCAGTACTTC | CASTSPGHDEQYF
TRBJ1-4 | few | TRBD1 | TRBV7-8 | TGTGCCAGCCGGGACAGGGTAAATGAAAAACTGTTTTTT | CASRDRVNEKLFF
TRBJ2-1 | NA | NA | TRBV28 | TGTGCCAGCAGTTCCGAGACGGACAAGTACAATGAGCAGTTCTTC | CASSSETDKYNEQFF
TRBJ1-2 | few | NA | TRBV5-6 | TGTGCCAGCAGCTTGGGGCTGACAGGTCCTTCCGGCTACACCTTC | CASSLGLTGPSGYTF
TRBJ2-1 | NA | NA | TRBV29-1 | TGCAGCGTCCGGAGGGGAGGGGGCAATGAGCAGTTCTTC | CSVRRGGGNEQFF
TRBJ2-5 | NA | TRBD2 | TRBV23-1 | TGCGCCAGCAGTAATCCAGCCGGGAGGGGAGAGACCCAGTACTTC | CASSNPAGRGETQYF
TRBJ1-4 | NA | NA | TRBV29-1 | TGCAGCGTTGTCGGCGGGGGAATGGGACCTAATGAAAAACTGTTTTTT | CSVVGGGMGPNEKLFF
TRBJ2-7 | NA | TRBD2 | TRBV7-8 | TGTGCCAGCAGCATTAGCGGGTTCGAGCAGTACTTC | CASSISGFEQYF
TRBJ1-5 | NA | NA | TRBV18 | TGTGCCAGCTCACCACTTACAGATCAGCCCCAGCATTTT | CASSPLTDQPQHF
TRBJ1-6 | NA | TRBD1 | TRBV19 | TGTGCCAGTAGCCCTTCTGGACAGGGAATCTCCTATAATTCACCCCTCCACTTT | CASSPSGQGISYNSPLHF
TRBJ2-7 | once | NA | TRBV9 | TGTGCCAGCAGCGTAGTTAGCGGCCAAGAGCAGTACTTC | CASSVVSGQEQYF
TRBJ1-6 | NA | NA | TRBV5-5 | TGTGCCAGCAGCGCGAACAGGGTGTACTCCTATAATTCACCCCTCCACTTT | CASSANRVYSYNSPLHF
TRBJ1-2 | NA | NA | TRBV6-4 | TGTGCCAGCAGTGACTCGGATTGTCCATTCCGGGCTAACTATGGCTACACCTTC | CASSDSDCPFRANYGYTF
TRBJ2-2 | NA | NA | TRBV6-5 | TGTGCCAGCACCTCGGGGTTCACCTACGGGGAGCTGTTTTTT | CASTSGFTYGELFF
TRBJ2-7 | NA | NA | TRBV3-1/TRBV3-2 | TGTGCCAGCAGCCAAGGAGGGAGTAGGTGGTACGAGCAGTACTTC | CASSQGGSRWYEQYF